What follows is one T cell receptor (beta chain) and its context. The antigen is undetermined. This specimen comes from a study of T cells in Graves' hyperthyroidism and ophthalmopathy. Study findings and constraints: The model forecast ophthalmopathy, anticipating it by a median around 6.5 months before onset.

Patients were excluded because of uncontrolled infection, other autoimmune disease, pregnancy or lactation. The sample of blood was obtained at first hyperthyroidism diagnosis (before any ophthalmopathy symptoms). CDR3 length: 16 residues. V trimming: 0 bases; J trimming: 6 bases; junction bases outside the gene matches: 10. Per germline, CDR1 MNHEY and CDR2 SVGAGI. Template material for amplifying TCR beta CDR3 regions consisted of RNA transcripts. Using the HTBI primer set, a first-round RT-PCR was run on the TCR CDR3. MiXCR, run by TCRdb on the multiplex PCR reads, gives a single entry per CDR3 protein. The sample has fewer than 300,000 distinct CDR3 sequences, 25% to 30% seen once.

This TCR came from a man aged 40-55 years with Graves' hyperthyroidism that later progressed to Graves' ophthalmopathy. The sample taken for sequencing was blood. This rearrangement joins TRBV6-5 to TRBJ1-2; 7 bases agree with TRBD1. CDR3 bases: TGTGCCAGCAGTTACTCACGTGTAAGACAGGGCGATGGCTACACCTTC. Translation: CASSYSRVRQGDGYTF.